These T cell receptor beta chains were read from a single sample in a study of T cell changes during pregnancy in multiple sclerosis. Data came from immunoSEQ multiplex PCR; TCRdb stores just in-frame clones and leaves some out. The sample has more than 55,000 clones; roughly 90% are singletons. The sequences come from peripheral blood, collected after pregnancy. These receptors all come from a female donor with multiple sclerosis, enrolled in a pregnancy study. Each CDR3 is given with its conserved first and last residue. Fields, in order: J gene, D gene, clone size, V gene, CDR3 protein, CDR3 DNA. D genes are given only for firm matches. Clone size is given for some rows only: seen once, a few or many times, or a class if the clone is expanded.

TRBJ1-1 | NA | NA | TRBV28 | CASSLLEAALRAFF | TGTGCCAGCAGTTTATTAGAGGCCGCTCTTCGTGCTTTCTTT
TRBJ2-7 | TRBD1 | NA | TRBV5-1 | CASSPRGQGTYEQYF | TGCGCCAGCAGCCCCAGGGGACAGGGTACCTACGAGCAGTACTTC
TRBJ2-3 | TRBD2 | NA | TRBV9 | CASTPSGGPSTDTQYF | TGTGCCAGCACCCCCAGCGGGGGCCCTAGCACAGATACGCAGTATTTT
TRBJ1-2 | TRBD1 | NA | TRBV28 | CASKGDRGIGYTF | TGTGCCAGCAAAGGGGACAGGGGAATAGGCTACACCTTC
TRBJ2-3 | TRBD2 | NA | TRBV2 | CASSVLRGGGDTQYF | TGTGCCAGCAGTGTGTTACGGGGGGGCGGAGATACGCAGTATTTT
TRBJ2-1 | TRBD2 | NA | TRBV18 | CASSPGTGGVNEQFF | TGTGCCAGCTCACCAGGAACGGGAGGGGTCAATGAGCAGTTCTTC
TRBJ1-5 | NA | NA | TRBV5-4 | CASSHGGGSNQPQHF | TGTGCCAGCAGCCATGGTGGGGGGAGCAATCAGCCCCAGCATTTT
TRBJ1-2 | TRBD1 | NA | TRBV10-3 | CAISEPEGRPGGGYGYTF | TGTGCCATCAGTGAACCCGAAGGACGCCCAGGGGGCGGCTATGGCTACACCTTC
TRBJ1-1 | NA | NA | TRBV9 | CASSPGARANTEAFF | TGTGCCAGCAGCCCGGGAGCGCGAGCGAACACTGAAGCTTTCTTT
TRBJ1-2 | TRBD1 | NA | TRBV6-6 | CASSLPGQRANYGYTF | TGTGCCAGCAGCCTACCGGGACAGAGGGCCAACTATGGCTACACCTTC
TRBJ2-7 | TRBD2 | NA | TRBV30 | CAWSEGLAGEKQYF | TGTGCCTGGAGCGAGGGACTAGCCGGGGAGAAGCAGTACTTC
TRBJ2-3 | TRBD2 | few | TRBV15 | CATSRVAGGPDTQYF | TGTGCCACCAGCAGAGTAGCGGGGGGGCCAGATACGCAGTATTTT
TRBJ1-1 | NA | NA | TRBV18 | CASSPIHTGLNTEAFF | TGTGCCAGCTCACCAATCCATACAGGGTTGAACACTGAAGCTTTCTTT
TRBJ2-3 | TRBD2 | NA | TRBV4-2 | CASSQASFGGAPDTQYF | TGTGCCAGCAGCCAAGCGTCGTTCGGGGGGGCCCCAGATACGCAGTATTTT
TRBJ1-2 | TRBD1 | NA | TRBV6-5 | CASSGYRGSYGYTF | TGTGCCAGCAGTGGATACAGGGGGTCGTATGGCTACACCTTC
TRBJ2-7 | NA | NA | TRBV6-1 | CASSEQGRGYEQYF | TGTGCCAGCAGTGAACAGGGCAGGGGATACGAGCAGTACTTC
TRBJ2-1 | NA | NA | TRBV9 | CASSVAGDPFNEQFF | TGTGCCAGCAGCGTAGCGGGAGATCCGTTCAATGAGCAGTTCTTC